This T cell receptor (beta chain) was identified in a study of cytomegalovirus exposure and HLA in healthy donors. The PCR ran on 60 Vbeta and 13 Jbeta primers. Sequencing was performed with immunoSEQ multiplex PCR; in TCRdb, only in-frame clones are kept and a portion is missing. The data contain over 150,000 clones, more than 80% of them seen just once; the ten biggest clones take up 1.5% to 2%. The trim removed 5 bases at V and 3 bases at J, leaving 14 bases unmatched. Germline V gives CDR1 SEHNR, CDR2 FQNEAQ (reference sequence). The CDR3 is made up of 17 amino acids. The sequencing input was PBMCs. The genes are TRBV7-9 and TRBJ1-2, with 8 bases lining up with TRBD1. This sequence was found in a woman aged 18-29 years in good health and CMV-seronegative. The CDR3: CASSPGTGSPGYYGYTF. As DNA, the CDR3 is TGTGCCAGCAGCCCCGGGACAGGTTCCCCAGGCTACTATGGCTACACCTTC.